The 30 T cell receptor beta chains presented below share a single source sample, sequenced in a study of CD8+ T cells in alopecia areata. Reverse transcription of extracted RNA yielded cDNA, which provided the sequencing template. Generated by immunoSEQ multiplex PCR, the TCRdb table keeps only in-frame clones and is missing some. The sample has over 70,000 clones, around 65% seen once. Treatment noted: oral pan-JAK inhibitor, 5-10 mg twice daily. Sequencing used CD8+ T cells sorted from blood, obtained at week 24, from a patient treated with tofacitinib. The origin of the receptors is a human donor with alopecia areata.

The gene calls are TRBV5-6 and TRBJ2-5, with TRBD1 as a possible D gene (6 bases). CDR1 is SGHDT, CDR2 YYEEEE, per germline. The CDR3 spans 16 residues. V lost 0 bases to trimming and J lost 3 bases, with 15 bases between them. The DNA for the CDR3 is TGTGCCAGCAGCTTGGGGACAGCCAACAAAAAAGAGACCCAGTACTTC. Protein product: CASSLGTANKKETQYF.

The CDR3: CASSALDTASTDTQYF. In DNA form, the CDR3 reads TGCGCCAGCAGCGCTTTAGACACAGCTAGCACAGATACGCAGTATTTT. The chain joins TRBV10-2 to TRBJ2-3; no clear D gene. Looked up from germline, CDR1 is WSHSY and CDR2 is SAAADI. The V end lost 6 bases, the J end lost 0 bases, and 16 bases lay between the germline ends. The CDR3 loop spans 16 amino acids.

This clone was detected a few times. The chain links TRBV9 to TRBJ2-5, with D perhaps TRBD2 (6 bases). In germline, CDR1 is SGDLS, CDR2 YYNGEE. The CDR3 covers 12 residues. The V gene lost 10 bases and the J gene lost 2 bases, with 12 bases spanning the gap. The CDR3 here is CASSGLQETQYF. The CDR3 DNA is TGTGCCTCGAGCGGGCTTCAAGAGACCCAGTACTTC.

Notes on this clone: The same CDR3 arises from other DNA sequences in this sample as well. The chain employs TRBV27 and TRBJ2-7; 7 positions agree with TRBD1. The J segment lost 2 bases and the V segment lost 3 bases, leaving 4 bases of the junction unmatched. This CDR3 spans 14 amino acids. Germline CDR1 and CDR2: MNHEY and SMNVEV (reference sequence). CDR3 protein: CASSLKGAPYEQYF. The CDR3 DNA sequence: TGTGCCAGCAGTTTGAAGGGGGCTCCCTACGAGCAGTACTTC.

The rearrangement uses TRBV18 and TRBJ2-5; 11 bases match TRBD2. This CDR3 region has 19 residues. Germline V gene lookup returns CDR1 KGHSH and CDR2 LQKENI. V shed 0 bases, J shed 2 bases, and the junction held 11 bases outside the gene matches. The CDR3 DNA sequence: TGTGCCAGCTCACCACCGCTAGCGGGGGGACTCTACCCTCAAGAGACCCAGTACTTC. Its translation is CASSPPLAGGLYPQETQYF.

This clone was seen just once. The CDR3 reads CASSLGYGYTF. The CDR3 DNA follows: TGTGCCAGCAGCTTGGGGTATGGCTACACCTTC. J is TRBJ1-2 and V is TRBV5-4; D gene uncertain. CDR1 is SGHNT and CDR2 is YYREEE in the germline V gene (reference sequence). The CDR3 is made up of 11 amino acids. Trimming cost V 0 bases and J 5 bases, with 2 bases left between them.

The chain links TRBV7-9 to TRBJ1-2, with a weak D call TRBD1 (6 bases). The V end was cut by 2 bases, the J end by 4 bases, with 11 bases between. The CDR3 totals 14 residues. Germline CDR1 and CDR2: SEHNR and FQNEAQ (reference sequence). Written as DNA, the CDR3 is TGTGCCAGCAGCTTACCCGGGGGCGGCTATGGCTACACCTTC. This gives the protein CASSLPGGGYGYTF.

The V and J genes are TRBV4-1 and TRBJ2-5; 9 positions match TRBD1. V shed 4 bases, J shed 1 base, and the junction held 1 base outside the gene matches. Germline lookup yields CDR1 MGHRA and CDR2 YSYEKL. The CDR3 has 14 amino acids. The CDR3 nucleotides are TGCGCCAGCAGCCGGGGACAGGGCCAAGAGACCCAGTACTTC. It yields the protein CASSRGQGQETQYF.

The chain recombines TRBV6-1 with TRBJ2-7, with 7 bases aligning to TRBD2. The V gene's germline CDR1 is MNHNS and CDR2 SASEGT. V lost 0 bases to trimming and J lost 7 bases; unmatched junction nucleotides: 6. The CDR3 runs to 14 residues. CDR3 sequence: CASSEATSGREQYF. The CDR3 region has the DNA TGTGCCAGCAGTGAAGCGACTTCCGGGAGGGAGCAGTACTTC.

V and J are TRBV27 and TRBJ2-7; the D call may be TRBD1 or TRBD2 (5 bases each). Germline CDR1 and CDR2: MNHEY and SMNVEV (reference sequence). Trimming pared 5 bases from V and 2 bases from J, leaving 13 bases between. The CDR3 is 14 residues long. Here the CDR3 reads CASSPGTGPYEQYF. CDR3 nucleotides: TGTGCCAGCAGTCCCGGGACGGGCCCCTACGAGCAGTACTTC.

V usage is TRBV25-1 and J usage is TRBJ2-2; TRBD1 aligns across 7 bases. The CDR3 length is 15 residues. V was clipped by 8 bases and J by 0 bases; unmatched bases: 6. Germline loops: CDR1 MGHDK, CDR2 SYGVNS. CDR3 residues: CASGPGTANTGELFF. DNA for the CDR3: TGTGCCAGCGGACCGGGGACAGCGAACACCGGGGAGCTGTTTTTT.

This clone was counted a single time. The chain is built from TRBV7-8 and TRBJ2-3; D is unclear. CDR1 and CDR2 from the germline V gene are SGHVS and FQNEAQ. The CDR3 is 13 residues long. The V end lost 1 base, the J end lost 3 bases, and 5 bases lay between the germline ends. CDR3: CASSLEVTDTQYF. CDR3 coding DNA: TGTGCCAGCAGCTTAGAGGTGACAGATACGCAGTATTTT.

The gene calls are TRBV19 and TRBJ2-7, with 7 positions matching TRBD2. Germline V gene data show CDR1 as LNHDA and CDR2 as SQIVND (reference sequence). This CDR3 has 13 amino acids. The V and J ends lost 9 bases and 4 bases, in that order; junction bases with no gene match: 9. This CDR3 is CASQTPGGYEQYF. DNA for the CDR3: TGTGCCAGCCAAACCCCCGGGGGGTACGAGCAGTACTTC.

The CDR3 is CASSGTGGAYEQYF. CDR3 DNA: TGTGCCAGCAGCGGGACAGGGGGCGCCTACGAGCAGTACTTC. The chain recombines TRBV9 with TRBJ2-7; the match to TRBD1 covers 11 bases. The CDR3 spans 14 residues. Germline CDR1 and CDR2: SGDLS and YYNGEE. The V segment lost 3 bases and the J segment 2 bases; nucleotides outside the gene matches: 1.

The chain employs TRBV4-3 and TRBJ1-5, with D unresolved. Trimming shortened V by 0 bases and J by 3 bases, and 6 bases separated the two germline ends. This CDR3 spans 14 amino acids. Germline V gene data show CDR1 as LGHNA and CDR2 as YSLEER. DNA of the CDR3: TGCGCCAGCAGCCAAGATCGGGACAATCAGCCCCAGCATTTT. Its translation: CASSQDRDNQPQHF.

V is TRBV15 and J is TRBJ1-2; 8 nucleotides align to TRBD1. After removal of 1 base from V and 8 bases from J, the junction contained 9 bases not matched to a gene. Per germline, CDR1 LNHNV and CDR2 YYDKDF (reference sequence). There are 15 residues in the CDR3. CDR3 DNA sequence: TGTGCCACCAGCAGAGCCAGCCACAGGGGGGTCGGCTACACCTTC. It encodes CATSRASHRGVGYTF.

The chain recombines TRBV27 with TRBJ2-5; TRBD1 matches 9 bases. The CDR3 has 14 amino acids. Trimming at V came to 7 bases and at J to 5 bases, leaving 8 bases not matched to a gene. CDR1 is MNHEY and CDR2 is SMNVEV in the germline V gene (reference sequence). CDR3 DNA: TGTGCCAGCACCTCGGACAGGGGAGGGGAGACCCAGTACTTC. This translates into CASTSDRGGETQYF.

V gene TRBV7-9 combines with J gene TRBJ1-2; 10 bases line up with TRBD1. The V gene's germline CDR1 is SEHNR and CDR2 FQNEAQ (reference sequence). V shed 5 bases, J shed 6 bases, and the junction held 9 bases outside the gene matches. The CDR3 is made up of 15 amino acids. CDR3 sequence reads: CASSAGTGVIHGYTF. DNA for the CDR3: TGTGCCAGCAGCGCGGGGACAGGGGTAATCCATGGCTACACCTTC.

DNA for the CDR3: TGTGCCAGCAGCGTAGGGGGGGCCTATGGCTACACCTTC. Its translation: CASSVGGAYGYTF. V is TRBV9 and J is TRBJ1-2; the D gene is possibly TRBD1 (6 bases). CDR1 and CDR2 from the germline V gene are SGDLS and YYNGEE. Deletions cut 0 bases from V and 4 bases from J, with 7 bases between. The CDR3 length is 13 residues.

V usage is TRBV9 and J usage is TRBJ2-7; 7 bases map to TRBD2. The J segment lost 1 base and the V segment lost 0 bases, leaving 7 bases of the junction unmatched. Germline values: CDR1 SGDLS, CDR2 YYNGEE. The CDR3 is 16 amino acids. The CDR3 DNA is TGTGCCAGCAGCGTAGAGCGGGACTCCTCATCCTACGAGCAGTACTTC. It specifies CASSVERDSSSYEQYF.

The CDR3 DNA reads TGCGCCAGCAGCCAGTACCCCGGGACTTCAGAGACCCAGTACTTC. It codes for CASSQYPGTSETQYF. The V call is TRBV4-1, the J call TRBJ2-5, with D perhaps matching TRBD2 (6 bases). Germline CDR1 is MGHRA and CDR2 is YSYEKL. V was clipped by 3 bases and J by 4 bases, with 15 bases between them. The CDR3 covers 15 residues.

J is TRBJ2-7 and V is TRBV5-1, with a tentative D call TRBD1 (6 bases). V lost 4 bases and J 2 bases, leaving 13 bases between the germline ends. Germline lookup yields CDR1 SGHRS and CDR2 YFSETQ. This CDR3 region has 14 residues. The CDR3 bases are TGCGCCAGCAGCCCCGGACAGACCACCTACGAGCAGTACTTC. Translation gives CASSPGQTTYEQYF.

The chain couples TRBV27 to TRBJ1-1; TRBD1 aligns across 7 bases. J was trimmed by 4 bases and V by 6 bases; bases with no gene match: 8. The CDR3 contains 14 residues. Germline loops: CDR1 MNHEY, CDR2 SMNVEV (reference sequence). CDR3 region: CASRVRGGFTEAFF. CDR3 in DNA: TGTGCCAGCAGGGTCAGGGGGGGATTCACTGAAGCTTTCTTT.

In this sample, this clone turned up a few times. The gene calls are TRBV23-1 and TRBJ1-1; perhaps TRBD1 as D (6 bases). TRBV23-1 is recorded as an ORF, its role being uncertain. The CDR3 sequence is 15 residues long. V lost 10 bases to trimming and J lost 0 bases, with 18 bases between them. The CDR3 nucleotides are TGCGCCACCTCCTGTACAGGGCCCCTGAACACTGAAGCTTTCTTT. Its translation: CATSCTGPLNTEAFF.

The genes are TRBV2 and TRBJ2-4; 8 bases line up with TRBD1. CDR1 is SNHLY, CDR2 FYNNEI, per germline. This CDR3 contains 16 residues. Trimming at V came to 0 bases and at J to 5 bases, leaving 6 bases not matched to a gene. In nucleotides, the CDR3 is TGTGCCAGCAGTGAAGCGCAGGGGGCCGGACAAAACATTCAGTACTTC. This sequence encodes CASSEAQGAGQNIQYF.

V usage is TRBV10-2 and J usage is TRBJ2-7; 9 positions match TRBD2. After removal of 11 bases from V and 5 bases from J, the junction contained 13 bases not matched to a gene. The CDR3 is made up of 14 amino acids. CDR1 and CDR2 from the germline V gene are WSHSY and SAAADI. In DNA, the CDR3 is TGCGCCTGCGGCCCGGGACTAGCAACCCACGAGCAGTACTTC. Protein sequence: CACGPGLATHEQYF.

This clone was found a few times. The chain links TRBV27 to TRBJ2-1; D may be TRBD1 or TRBD2 (5 bases each). The ends were cut back, 3 bases at V and 9 bases at J, with 12 bases in the middle. This CDR3 spans 13 amino acids. CDR1 and CDR2 (germline): MNHEY, SMNVEV (reference sequence). CDR3 bases: TGTGCCAGCAGTTTGGGTGGGGGTGGTGAGCAGTTCTTC. Translated: CASSLGGGGEQFF.

The chain links TRBV5-6 to TRBJ1-2, with 9 bases matching TRBD1. The CDR3 loop spans 13 amino acids. J was trimmed by 8 bases and V by 4 bases; bases with no gene match: 6. Germline values: CDR1 SGHDT, CDR2 YYEEEE. CDR3 coding DNA: TGTGCCAGCAGCCGTGGACAGGGGAGCGGCTACACCTTC. Translation gives CASSRGQGSGYTF.

The V gene is TRBV6-5, the J gene TRBJ2-4; TRBD1 matches 7 bases. Germline V gene sequence: CDR1 MNHEY, CDR2 SVGAGI. Trimming cost V 6 bases and J 4 bases; bases outside gene matches: 6. The CDR3 has 14 amino acids. The CDR3, as DNA: TGTGCCAGCAGCCTCGGACAGGAGAAAAACATTCAGTACTTC. Its translation: CASSLGQEKNIQYF.

V usage is TRBV9 and J usage is TRBJ1-1; the D is unclear. The germline V and J ends were trimmed by 3 bases and 3 bases, with 9 bases remaining between them. Looked up from germline, CDR1 is SGDLS and CDR2 is YYNGEE. This CDR3 has 13 residues. CDR3 amino acids: CASSGAWDTEAFF. The CDR3 nucleotides read TGTGCCAGCAGCGGAGCATGGGACACTGAAGCTTTCTTT.